The rows below give T cell receptor beta chains drawn from one sample of a study of CD8+ T cells in alopecia areata. Generated by immunoSEQ multiplex PCR, the TCRdb table keeps only in-frame clones and is missing some. The data hold more than 200,000 clones, with under 80% observed a single time. Sequenced here: CD4+ T cells sorted from blood, sampled at week 0. The receptors derive from a human donor with alopecia areata. CDR3s include the opening cysteine and the closing phenylalanine or tryptophan. Fields, in order: J gene, V gene, clone size, D gene, CDR3 DNA, CDR3 protein. A D gene is named only where the DNA matches it firmly. Not all rows give a size; the values are once, few, many and, for expanded clones, a class.

>TRBJ1-5|TRBV6-6|-|-
TGTGCCAGCATTGGGAGGGAAGGCGGTCAGCCCCAGCATTTT
CASIGREGGQPQHF
>TRBJ2-7|TRBV9|-|TRBD2
TGTGCCAGCAGCGTATCGACTAGCGGGGGGCCCTACGAGCAGTACTTC
CASSVSTSGGPYEQYF
>TRBJ1-2|TRBV13|-|TRBD1
TGTGCCAGCAGCCCTCGGACAGGTCAAGCCAGCTATGGCTACACCTTC
CASSPRTGQASYGYTF
>TRBJ2-7|TRBV14|-|-
TGTGCCAGCAGTCATATTGGGGTAGGGCGCGAGCAGTACTTC
CASSHIGVGREQYF
>TRBJ2-5|TRBV13|-|TRBD2
TGTGCCAGCGGGTCGCGGGGGTCTGGGGAGACCCAGTACTTC
CASGSRGSGETQYF
>TRBJ1-1|TRBV6-5|-|-
TGTGCCAGCAGTTACTCACCCAGACTGAACACTGAAGCTTTCTTT
CASSYSPRLNTEAFF
>TRBJ2-5|TRBV7-7|-|TRBD2
TGTGCTAGCAGCTTAGCGGGCAGCACCCAAGAGACCCAGTACTTC
CASSLAGSTQETQYF
>TRBJ1-2|TRBV14|-|-
TGTGCCAGCAGCCAAAGTGCCCGGTATGGCTACACCTTC
CASSQSARYGYTF
>TRBJ2-2|TRBV30|few|-
TGTGCCTGGGATGAGTTTGGGAACACCGGGGAGCTGTTTTTT
CAWDEFGNTGELFF
>TRBJ1-1|TRBV30|-|-
TGTGCCTGGAGTCCCCTCCAGGGAAAATCTGAAGCTTTCTTT
CAWSPLQGKSEAFF
>TRBJ1-2|TRBV18|-|TRBD1
TGTGCCAGCTCACAGGACAGGAGAAATGGCTACACCTTC
CASSQDRRNGYTF
>TRBJ1-2|TRBV5-6|-|-
TGTGCCAGCAGCTTGGACAGCGCTAACTATGGCTACACCTTC
CASSLDSANYGYTF
>TRBJ2-1|TRBV29-1|-|TRBD1
TGCAGCGTCGGACAGGGAAGAAATGAGCAGTTCTTC
CSVGQGRNEQFF
>TRBJ1-5|TRBV30|-|-
TGTGCCTGGAGTGGGGGGCTCCATCAGCCCCAGCATTTT
CAWSGGLHQPQHF
>TRBJ2-1|TRBV29-1|-|TRBD1
TGCAGCGTGCGGGGACAGGGGGCCGGCAATGAGCAGTTCTTC
CSVRGQGAGNEQFF
>TRBJ1-1|TRBV30|-|-
TGTGCCTGGAGTTCCCCGGGCCTCCGCCGCACTGAAGCTTTCTTT
CAWSSPGLRRTEAFF
>TRBJ1-2|TRBV9|-|-
TGTGCCAGCAGCGAGGGGACGGAGTACTATGGCTACACCTTC
CASSEGTEYYGYTF
>TRBJ2-2|TRBV7-9|-|-
TGTGCCAGCAGCCTCCGGGACGCCGCGAACACCGGGGAGCTGTTTTTT
CASSLRDAANTGELFF
>TRBJ1-5|TRBV6-1|-|-
TGTGCCAGCGGGTTGGGGGGAAATGGTCAGCCCCAGCATTTT
CASGLGGNGQPQHF
>TRBJ2-5|TRBV6-6|few|-
TGTGCCAGCAGTTACGGAGAGACCCAGTACTTC
CASSYGETQYF
>TRBJ2-7|TRBV6-5|once|-
TGTGCCAGCAGCCTAGGGACCGGGAGCTACGAGCAGTACTTC
CASSLGTGSYEQYF
>TRBJ2-7|TRBV7-8|few|-
TGTGCCAGCAGCGGTAGACAGTCATCCTACGAGCAGTACTTC
CASSGRQSSYEQYF
>TRBJ1-2|TRBV7-9|few|-
TGTGCCAGCAGCTTAGGACGGCCGGAGGATGGCTACACCTTC
CASSLGRPEDGYTF
>TRBJ2-2|TRBV29-1|-|-
TGCAGCGTCCGGCCGGGGCCGAACACCGGGGAGCTGTTTTTT
CSVRPGPNTGELFF
>TRBJ2-7|TRBV5-1|-|TRBD1
TGCGCCAGCAGCTGGGGACAGGCGGACGAGCAGTACTTC
CASSWGQADEQYF
>TRBJ2-7|TRBV9|few|-
TGTGCCAGCAGCGTAGGATCGGGGCACCCCTACGAGCAGTACTTC
CASSVGSGHPYEQYF
>TRBJ1-5|TRBV4-3|-|-
TGCGCCAGCAGCTCGGACGGTCGCAATCAGCCCCAGCATTTT
CASSSDGRNQPQHF
>TRBJ2-3|TRBV30|-|TRBD2
TGTGCCTGGAGTGCTGTTAGCGGGGGGACAGATACGCAGTATTTT
CAWSAVSGGTDTQYF
>TRBJ1-3|TRBV30|once|-
TGTGCCTGGGACCATTCCTCTGGAAACACCATATATTTT
CAWDHSSGNTIYF
>TRBJ1-2|TRBV4-2|-|-
TGTGCCAGCAGCCAAGAGTCAGGGAGGACTAACTATGGCTACACCTTC
CASSQESGRTNYGYTF
>TRBJ1-5|TRBV29-1|-|TRBD1
TGCAGCGTGCGAGGACAGGGCAATGGAGCCCAGCATTTT
CSVRGQGNGAQHF
>TRBJ2-1|TRBV29-1|once|-
TGCAGCGTCCCAGCCATTACCCGCTCCTACAATGAGCAGTTCTTC
CSVPAITRSYNEQFF
>TRBJ2-7|TRBV7-2|-|-
TGTGCCAGCAGCGGCTCCGGCAGGGGCCCCTACGAGCAGTACTTC
CASSGSGRGPYEQYF
>TRBJ1-2|TRBV29-1|-|-
TGCAGCGCGCCGGGGACTTACTATGGCTACACCTTC
CSAPGTYYGYTF
>TRBJ2-2|TRBV30|-|-
TGTGCCTGGACGTCATCACCTAACACCGGGGAGCTGTTTTTT
CAWTSSPNTGELFF
>TRBJ2-4|TRBV5-1|-|-
TGCGCCAGCAGCTTGGGGGACCGGCAAGCCAAAAACATTCAGTACTTC
CASSLGDRQAKNIQYF
>TRBJ2-7|TRBV5-1|-|TRBD1
TGCGCCAGCAGCTTGGTCTCAGGGGGCGGAGGTGGGTCCTACGAGCAGTACTTC
CASSLVSGGGGGSYEQYF
>TRBJ1-1|TRBV10-3|-|-
TGTGCCATCAGTGAGTCCCAGGGGACATACACTGAAGCTTTCTTT
CAISESQGTYTEAFF
>TRBJ1-2|TRBV10-3|-|-
TGTGCCATCAGTGAAAAAGGACTATATGGCTACACCTTC
CAISEKGLYGYTF
>TRBJ2-4|TRBV27|-|-
TGTGCCAGCAGTTTATTTCTGGGGGCAGGGGCCAAAAACATTCAGTACTTC
CASSLFLGAGAKNIQYF
>TRBJ1-2|TRBV29-1|-|-
TGCAGCGTTGGGCAGAGCTATGGCTACACCTTC
CSVGQSYGYTF
>TRBJ1-2|TRBV29-1|-|TRBD1
TGCAGCGCTCGGACAGGGGAAGGCTACACCTTC
CSARTGEGYTF
>TRBJ2-5|TRBV29-1|-|TRBD2
TGCAGCACCGGAGCGGCTAGCGGGGTTGGGGGGTACTTC
CSTGAASGVGGYF
>TRBJ2-3|TRBV20-1|-|-
TGCAGTGCGGGGGACGCGGATACGCAGTATTTT
CSAGDADTQYF
>TRBJ2-1|TRBV25-1|-|TRBD2
TGTGCCAGCCTCACCGGGACTAGTCGCGGGGAGCAGTTCTTC
CASLTGTSRGEQFF
>TRBJ2-7|TRBV29-1|-|TRBD1
TGCAGCGGGACGACAGGGTCCAACGAGCAGTACTTC
CSGTTGSNEQYF